This T cell receptor (beta chain) was identified in a study of graft-versus-host responses after intestinal transplantation. Concerning this clone: Its target is not known.

CDR1 and CDR2 from the germline V gene are MNHEY and SMNVEV (reference sequence). Trimming cost V 7 bases and J 7 bases; bases outside gene matches: 9. This CDR3 has 13 amino acids. Assay used: immunoSEQ multiplex PCR; TCRdb lists only in-frame clones, some missing. The sample holds under 95,000 clones, roughly 80% seen once. This sequence was found in a human donor who received an intestinal transplant. V and J are TRBV27 and TRBJ1-2, with TRBD1 matching 7 bases. The sample here was unstimulated CD4+ T cells sorted from spleen or lymph node cells, taken before intestinal transplant. CDR3 sequence: CASKATGLLGYTF. In nucleotides, the CDR3 is TGTGCCAGCAAGGCGACAGGGTTACTTGGCTACACCTTC.